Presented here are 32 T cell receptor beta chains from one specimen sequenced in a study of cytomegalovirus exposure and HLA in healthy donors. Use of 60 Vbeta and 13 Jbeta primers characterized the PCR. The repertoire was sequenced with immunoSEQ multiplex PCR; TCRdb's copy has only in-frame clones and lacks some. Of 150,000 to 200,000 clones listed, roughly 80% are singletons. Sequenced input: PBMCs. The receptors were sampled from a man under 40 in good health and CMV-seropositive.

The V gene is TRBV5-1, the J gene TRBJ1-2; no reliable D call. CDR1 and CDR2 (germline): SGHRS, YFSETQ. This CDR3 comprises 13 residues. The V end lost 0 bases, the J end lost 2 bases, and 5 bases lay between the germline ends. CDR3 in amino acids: CASSLAGNYGYTF. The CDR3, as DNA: TGCGCCAGCAGCTTGGCCGGGAACTATGGCTACACCTTC.

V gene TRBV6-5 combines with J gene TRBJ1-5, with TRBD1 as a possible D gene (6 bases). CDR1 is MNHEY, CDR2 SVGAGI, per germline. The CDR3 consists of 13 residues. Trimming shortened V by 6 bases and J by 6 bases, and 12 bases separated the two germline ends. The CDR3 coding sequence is TGTGCCAGCAGCCCACTGGGGGCTCAGCCCCAGCATTTT. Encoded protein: CASSPLGAQPQHF.

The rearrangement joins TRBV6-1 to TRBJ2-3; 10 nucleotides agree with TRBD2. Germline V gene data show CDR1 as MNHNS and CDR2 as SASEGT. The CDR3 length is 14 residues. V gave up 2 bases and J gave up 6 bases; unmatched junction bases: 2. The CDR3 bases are TGTGCCAGCAGTGAACTAGCGGGAGAGGATACGCAGTATTTT. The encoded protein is CASSELAGEDTQYF.

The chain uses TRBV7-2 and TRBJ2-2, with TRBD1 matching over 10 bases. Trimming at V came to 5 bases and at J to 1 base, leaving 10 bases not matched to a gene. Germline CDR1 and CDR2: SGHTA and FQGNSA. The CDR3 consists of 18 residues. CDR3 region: CASSRSVRDRGNTGELFF. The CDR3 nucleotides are TGTGCCAGCAGCCGATCGGTACGGGACAGGGGGAACACCGGGGAGCTGTTTTTT.

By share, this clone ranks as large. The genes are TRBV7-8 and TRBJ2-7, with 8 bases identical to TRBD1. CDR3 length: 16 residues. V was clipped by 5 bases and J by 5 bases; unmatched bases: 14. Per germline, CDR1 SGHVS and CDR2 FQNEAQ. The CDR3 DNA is TGTGCCAGCAGCGCCACAGGGGGAAGCTCGAGCCACGAGCAGTACTTC. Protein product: CASSATGGSSSHEQYF. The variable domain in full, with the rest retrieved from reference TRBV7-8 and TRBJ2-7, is GAGVSQSPRYKVAKRGQDVALRCDPISGHVSLFWYQQALGQGPEFLTYFQNEAQLDKSGLPSDRFFAERPEGSVSTLKIQRTQQEDSAVYLCASSATGGSSSHEQYFGPGTRLTVT.

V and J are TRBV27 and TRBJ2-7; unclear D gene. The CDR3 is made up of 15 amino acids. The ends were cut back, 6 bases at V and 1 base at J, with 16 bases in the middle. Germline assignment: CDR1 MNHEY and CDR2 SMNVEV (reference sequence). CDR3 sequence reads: CASSHTGLGSYEQYF. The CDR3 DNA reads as TGTGCCAGCAGCCACACCGGGTTGGGTTCCTACGAGCAGTACTTC.

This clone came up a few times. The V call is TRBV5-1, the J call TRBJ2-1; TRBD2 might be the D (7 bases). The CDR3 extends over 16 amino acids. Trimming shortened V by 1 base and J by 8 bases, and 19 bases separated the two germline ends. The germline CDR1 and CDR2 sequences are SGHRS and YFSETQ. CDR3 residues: CASSLIGGGLGDEQFF. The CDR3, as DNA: TGCGCCAGCAGCTTGATTGGGGGGGGGCTGGGGGATGAGCAGTTCTTC.

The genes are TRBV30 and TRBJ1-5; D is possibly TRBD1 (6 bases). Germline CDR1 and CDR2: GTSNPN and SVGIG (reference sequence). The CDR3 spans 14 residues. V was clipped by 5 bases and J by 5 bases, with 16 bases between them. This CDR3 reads CAWGKTGTHQPQHF. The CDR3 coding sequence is TGTGCCTGGGGAAAAACAGGGACCCATCAGCCCCAGCATTTT.

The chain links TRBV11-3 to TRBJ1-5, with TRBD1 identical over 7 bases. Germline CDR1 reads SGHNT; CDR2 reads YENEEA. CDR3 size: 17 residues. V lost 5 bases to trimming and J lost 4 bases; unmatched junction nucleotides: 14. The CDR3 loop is CASSAGERTGYNQPQHF. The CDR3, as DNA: TGTGCCAGCAGCGCCGGAGAGAGGACAGGCTATAATCAGCCCCAGCATTTT.

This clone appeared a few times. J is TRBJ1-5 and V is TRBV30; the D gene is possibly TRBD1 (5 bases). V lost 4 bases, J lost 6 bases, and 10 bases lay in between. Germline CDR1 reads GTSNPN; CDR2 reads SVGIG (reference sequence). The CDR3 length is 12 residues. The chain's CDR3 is CAWNMGGQPQHF. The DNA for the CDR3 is TGTGCCTGGAACATGGGGGGTCAGCCCCAGCATTTT.

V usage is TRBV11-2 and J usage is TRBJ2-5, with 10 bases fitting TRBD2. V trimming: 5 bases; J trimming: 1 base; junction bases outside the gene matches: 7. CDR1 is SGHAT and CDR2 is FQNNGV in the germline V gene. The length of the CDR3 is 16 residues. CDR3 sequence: CASSTRLAGFQETQYF. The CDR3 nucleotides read TGTGCCAGCAGCACCCGACTAGCGGGCTTCCAAGAGACCCAGTACTTC.

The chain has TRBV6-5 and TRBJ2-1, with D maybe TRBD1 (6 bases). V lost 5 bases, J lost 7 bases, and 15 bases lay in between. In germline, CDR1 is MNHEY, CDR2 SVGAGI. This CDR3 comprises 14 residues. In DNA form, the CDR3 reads TGTGCCAGCAGTGAGGGGGACGGTAGGAATGAGCAGTTCTTC. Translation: CASSEGDGRNEQFF.

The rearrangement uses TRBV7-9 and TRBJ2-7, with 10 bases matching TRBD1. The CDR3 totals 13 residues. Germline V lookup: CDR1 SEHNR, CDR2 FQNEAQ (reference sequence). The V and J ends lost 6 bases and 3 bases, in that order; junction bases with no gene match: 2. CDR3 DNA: TGTGCCAGCAGTCGGGACAGGGGCTACGAGCAGTACTTC. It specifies CASSRDRGYEQYF.

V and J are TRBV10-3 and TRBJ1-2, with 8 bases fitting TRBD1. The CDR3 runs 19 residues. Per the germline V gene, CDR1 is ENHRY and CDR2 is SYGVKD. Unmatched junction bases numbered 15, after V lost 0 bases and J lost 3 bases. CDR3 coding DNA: TGTGCCATCAGTGAGTCGATTGTGGGGGACAGGTGGGGGGACTATGGCTACACCTTC. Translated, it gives CAISESIVGDRWGDYGYTF.

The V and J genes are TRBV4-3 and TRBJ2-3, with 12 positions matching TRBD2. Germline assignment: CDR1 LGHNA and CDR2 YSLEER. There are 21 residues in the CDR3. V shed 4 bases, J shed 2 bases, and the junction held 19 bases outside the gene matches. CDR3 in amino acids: CASSLMVVASGGAVDTDTQYF. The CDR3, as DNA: TGCGCCAGCAGCCTCATGGTCGTGGCTAGCGGGGGGGCTGTTGACACAGATACGCAGTATTTT.

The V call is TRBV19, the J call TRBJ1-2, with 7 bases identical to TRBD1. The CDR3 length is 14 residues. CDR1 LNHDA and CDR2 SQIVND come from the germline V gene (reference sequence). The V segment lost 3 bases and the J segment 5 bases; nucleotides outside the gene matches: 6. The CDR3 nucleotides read TGTGCCAGTAGTATTCGGGGACAGCCGTATGGCTACACCTTC. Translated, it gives CASSIRGQPYGYTF. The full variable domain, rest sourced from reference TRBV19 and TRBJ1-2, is DGGITQSPKYLFRKEGQNVTLSCEQNLNHDAMYWYRQDPGQGLRLIYYSQIVNDFQKGDIAEGYSVSREKKESFPLTVTSAQKNPTAFYLCASSIRGQPYGYTFGSGTRLTVV.

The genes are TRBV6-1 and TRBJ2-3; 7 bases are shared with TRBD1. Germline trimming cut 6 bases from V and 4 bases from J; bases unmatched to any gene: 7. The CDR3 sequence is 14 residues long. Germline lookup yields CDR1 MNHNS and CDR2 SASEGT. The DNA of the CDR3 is TGTGCCAGCAGGCTACAGGGGAACGCAGATACGCAGTATTTT. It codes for CASRLQGNADTQYF.

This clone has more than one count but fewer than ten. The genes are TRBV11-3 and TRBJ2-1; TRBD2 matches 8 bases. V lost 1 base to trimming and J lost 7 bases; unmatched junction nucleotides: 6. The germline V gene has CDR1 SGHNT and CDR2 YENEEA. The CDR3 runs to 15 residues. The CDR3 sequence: CASSLGGRFRNEQFF. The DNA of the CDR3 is TGTGCCAGCAGCTTAGGCGGGAGGTTTAGGAATGAGCAGTTCTTC.

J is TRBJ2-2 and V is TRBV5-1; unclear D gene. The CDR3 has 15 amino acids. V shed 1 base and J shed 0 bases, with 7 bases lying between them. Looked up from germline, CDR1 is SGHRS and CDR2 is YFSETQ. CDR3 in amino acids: CASSLSNSNTGELFF. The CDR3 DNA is TGCGCCAGCAGCTTGTCCAACTCGAACACCGGGGAGCTGTTTTTT.

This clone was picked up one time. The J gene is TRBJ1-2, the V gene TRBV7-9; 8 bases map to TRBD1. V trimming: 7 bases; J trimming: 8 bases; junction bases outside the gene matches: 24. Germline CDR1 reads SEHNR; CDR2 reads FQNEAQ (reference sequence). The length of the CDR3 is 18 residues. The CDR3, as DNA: TGTGCCAGCACCCAGACCCCGAGAGAAAGACAGGGGACGGACGGCTACACCTTC. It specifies CASTQTPRERQGTDGYTF.

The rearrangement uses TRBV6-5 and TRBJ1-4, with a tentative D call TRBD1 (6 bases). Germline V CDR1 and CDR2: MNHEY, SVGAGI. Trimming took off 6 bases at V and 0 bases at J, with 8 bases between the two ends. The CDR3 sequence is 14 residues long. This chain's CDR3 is CASRQGPTNEKLFF. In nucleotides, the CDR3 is TGTGCCAGCAGACAGGGACCAACTAATGAAAAACTGTTTTTT.

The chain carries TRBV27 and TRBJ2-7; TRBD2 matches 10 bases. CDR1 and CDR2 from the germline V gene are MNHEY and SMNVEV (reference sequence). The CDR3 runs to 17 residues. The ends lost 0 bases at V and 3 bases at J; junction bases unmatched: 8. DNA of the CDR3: TGTGCCAGCAGTTTATCGAAGGGACTAGCGCAATACTACGAGCAGTACTTC. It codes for CASSLSKGLAQYYEQYF.

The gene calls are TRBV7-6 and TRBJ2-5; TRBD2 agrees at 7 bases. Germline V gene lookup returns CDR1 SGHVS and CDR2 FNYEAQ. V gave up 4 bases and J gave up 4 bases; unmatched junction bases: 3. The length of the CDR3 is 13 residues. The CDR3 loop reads CASSSTSVETQYF. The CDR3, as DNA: TGTGCCAGCAGCTCAACTAGCGTAGAGACCCAGTACTTC.

This CDR3 reads CASSLDSLAGGRTQYF. The CDR3 coding sequence is TGTGCCAGCAGCTTGGATTCACTAGCGGGGGGTCGGACCCAGTACTTC. The J gene is TRBJ2-5, the V gene TRBV5-4, with 12 bases that match TRBD2. Per the germline V gene, CDR1 is SGHNT and CDR2 is YYREEE (reference sequence). Trimming at V came to 0 bases and at J to 7 bases, leaving 7 bases not matched to a gene. The CDR3 is 16 amino acids.

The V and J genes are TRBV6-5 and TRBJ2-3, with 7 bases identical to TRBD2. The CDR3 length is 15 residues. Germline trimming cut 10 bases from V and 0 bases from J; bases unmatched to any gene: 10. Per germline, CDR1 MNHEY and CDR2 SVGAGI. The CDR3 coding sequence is TGTGCCACCTCTGTTGGAGCGGGAAGCACAGATACGCAGTATTTT. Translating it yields CATSVGAGSTDTQYF.

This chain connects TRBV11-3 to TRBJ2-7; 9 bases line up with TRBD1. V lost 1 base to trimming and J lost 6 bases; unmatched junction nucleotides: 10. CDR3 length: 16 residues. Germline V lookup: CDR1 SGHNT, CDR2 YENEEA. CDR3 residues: CASSLALTGGGSEQYF. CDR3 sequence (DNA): TGTGCCAGCAGCTTAGCCCTGACAGGGGGGGGCTCCGAGCAGTACTTC. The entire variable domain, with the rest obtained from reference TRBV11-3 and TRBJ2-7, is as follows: EAGVVQSPRYKIIEKKQPVAFWCNPISGHNTLYWYLQNLGQGPELLIRYENEEAVDDSQLPKDRFSAERLKGVDSTLKIQPAELGDSAVYLCASSLALTGGGSEQYFGPGTRLTVT.

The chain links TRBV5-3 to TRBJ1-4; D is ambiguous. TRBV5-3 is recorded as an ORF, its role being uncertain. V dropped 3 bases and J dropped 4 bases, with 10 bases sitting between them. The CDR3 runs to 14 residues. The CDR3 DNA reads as TGTGCCAGAAGCTCCCCGGGAGTTAATGAAAAACTGTTTTTT. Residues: CARSSPGVNEKLFF.

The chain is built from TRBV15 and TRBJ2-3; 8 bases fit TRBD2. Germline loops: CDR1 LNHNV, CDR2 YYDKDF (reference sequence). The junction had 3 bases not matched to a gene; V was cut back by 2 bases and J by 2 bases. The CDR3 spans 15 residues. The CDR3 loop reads CATSRNGGATDTQYF. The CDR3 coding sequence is TGTGCCACCAGCAGAAACGGGGGGGCCACAGATACGCAGTATTTT.

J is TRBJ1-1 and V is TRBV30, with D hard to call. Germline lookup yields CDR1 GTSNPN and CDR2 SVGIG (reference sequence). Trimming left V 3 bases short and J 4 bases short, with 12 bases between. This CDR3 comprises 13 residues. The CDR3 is CAWRALPGTEAFF. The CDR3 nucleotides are TGTGCCTGGAGGGCCCTCCCGGGCACTGAAGCTTTCTTT.

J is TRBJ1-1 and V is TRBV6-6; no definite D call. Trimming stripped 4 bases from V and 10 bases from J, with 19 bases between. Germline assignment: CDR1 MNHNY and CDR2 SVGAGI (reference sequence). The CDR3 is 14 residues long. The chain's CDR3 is CASSSLVPQSGAFF. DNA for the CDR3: TGTGCCAGCAGTTCCCTCGTACCCCAAAGCGGAGCTTTCTTT.

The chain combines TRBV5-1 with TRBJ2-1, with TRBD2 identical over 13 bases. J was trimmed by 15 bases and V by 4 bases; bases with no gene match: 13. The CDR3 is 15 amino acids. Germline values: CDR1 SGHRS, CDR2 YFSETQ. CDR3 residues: CASSPQTSGRNLGFF. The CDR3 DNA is TGCGCCAGCAGCCCCCAGACTAGCGGGAGGAATTTGGGGTTCTTC.

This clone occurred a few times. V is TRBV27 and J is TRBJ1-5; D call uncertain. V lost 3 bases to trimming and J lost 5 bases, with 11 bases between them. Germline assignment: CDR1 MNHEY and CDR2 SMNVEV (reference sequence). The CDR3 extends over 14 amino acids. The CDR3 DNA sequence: TGTGCCAGCAGTTTCCGTGCTAACTATCAGCCCCAGCATTTT. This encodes CASSFRANYQPQHF.